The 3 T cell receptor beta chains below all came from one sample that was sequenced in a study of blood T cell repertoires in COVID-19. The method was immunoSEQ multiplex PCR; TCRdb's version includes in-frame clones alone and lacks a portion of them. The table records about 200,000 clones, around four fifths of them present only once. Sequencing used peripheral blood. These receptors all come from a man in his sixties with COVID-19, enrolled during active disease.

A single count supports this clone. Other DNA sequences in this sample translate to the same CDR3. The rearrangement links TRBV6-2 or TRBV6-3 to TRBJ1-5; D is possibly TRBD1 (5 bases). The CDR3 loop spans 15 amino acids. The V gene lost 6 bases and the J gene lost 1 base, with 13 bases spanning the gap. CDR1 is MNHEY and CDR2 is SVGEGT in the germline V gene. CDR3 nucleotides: TGTGCCAGCAGCCCGGGCGGGGGAAGCAATCAGCCCCAGCATTTT. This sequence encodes CASSPGGGSNQPQHF.

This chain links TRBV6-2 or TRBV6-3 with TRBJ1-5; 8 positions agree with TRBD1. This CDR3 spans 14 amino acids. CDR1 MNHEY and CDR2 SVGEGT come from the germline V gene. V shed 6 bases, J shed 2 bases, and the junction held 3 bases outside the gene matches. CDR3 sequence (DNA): TGTGCCAGCAGCCCGACAGGGGGCAATCAGCCCCAGCATTTT. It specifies CASSPTGGNQPQHF.

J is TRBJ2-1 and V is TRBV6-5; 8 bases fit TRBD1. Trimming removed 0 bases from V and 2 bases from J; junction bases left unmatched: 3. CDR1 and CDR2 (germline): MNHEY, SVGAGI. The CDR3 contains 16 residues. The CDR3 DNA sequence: TGTGCCAGCAGTTACTCGACAGGGGCGACCTACAATGAGCAGTTCTTC. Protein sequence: CASSYSTGATYNEQFF.